This T cell receptor (beta chain) was profiled in a study of blood T cells in healthy people across ages. Germline V lookup: CDR1 LNHNV, CDR2 YYDKDF (reference sequence). Trimming took off 0 bases at V and 11 bases at J, with 13 bases between the two ends. CDR3 size: 13 residues. Those donating, healthy Caucasian individuals from Russia, were aged 6 to 90. The table lists this clonotype with a few counts. Primers used in a second PCR of roughly 6 to 11 cycles were a sample-barcoded 5' primer and a J-beta primer mix. MiXCR, run by TCRdb on the 5' RACE reads, gives a single entry per CDR3 protein. The sample lists around 790,000 distinct CDR3 sequences; around 43% were seen once.

This sequence was found in a man between 60 and 75 years old in good health. The sample consisted of blood. The gene calls are TRBV15 and TRBJ2-5; D may be TRBD1 (6 bases). The CDR3 protein is CATSRDRPGEQYF. The CDR3 DNA reads as TGTGCCACCAGCAGAGACAGACCAGGGGAGCAGTACTTC.